This is a list of T cell receptor beta chains from one sample in a study of OX40 agonist ivuxolimab in advanced cancers. Here immunoSEQ multiplex PCR was the method, and the copy in TCRdb shows in-frame clones only, minus some. The profile shows roughly 53,000 clones, about 82% of them singletons. The sequencing here drew on CD4+ or CD8+ T cells sorted from blood, taken in a trial of the OX40 agonist ivuxolimab. The receptors here all came from an adult with an advanced solid tumor such as melanoma, head and neck, liver or kidney cancer. CDR3s leave out the opening cysteine and the closing phenylalanine or tryptophan. A D gene is named only where the DNA matches it firmly.

j_call v_call d_call cdr3_aa
TRBJ2-3 TRBV27 TRBD2 ASSLAGGVPSTDTQY
TRBJ2-3 TRBV7-3 NA ASSFIGGDTQY
TRBJ2-1 TRBV5-1 NA ASTFSNSYNEQF
TRBJ2-2 TRBV6-4 TRBD1 ASSDSFGTGGTGELF
TRBJ1-4 TRBV25-1 TRBD1 ASSGQGEEEKLF
TRBJ2-5 TRBV7-7 NA ASSPGGWETQY
TRBJ2-5 TRBV7-2 TRBD2 ASSRLAGFQETQY
TRBJ2-2 TRBV7-9 NA ASSLAKFKNTGELF
TRBJ1-1 TRBV6-1 NA ASSERTDTEAF
TRBJ2-3 TRBV7-6 NA ASSPYEGRISTDTQY
TRBJ2-5 TRBV18 NA ASSPEVQETQY
TRBJ2-7 TRBV29-1 NA SVAIRPYEQY
TRBJ2-2 TRBV5-5 TRBD2 ASSLMGLAGRRGTGELF
TRBJ2-1 TRBV10-3 TRBD2 AISETSGAYNEQF
TRBJ1-3 TRBV7-4 NA ASSPLGGSGNTIY
TRBJ2-4 TRBV18 NA ASSPPGRPVYIQY
TRBJ2-7 TRBV10-2 NA ASSASSYEQY
TRBJ2-1 TRBV20-1 NA SAPLYNEQF
TRBJ2-1 TRBV9 NA ASSVAASSYNEQF
TRBJ2-6 TRBV11-2 NA ASSLARNSGANVLT
TRBJ1-4 TRBV10-3 TRBD1 AIRDRDEGKLF
TRBJ1-5 TRBV28 NA ASSLAQEQPQH
TRBJ2-3 TRBV5-4 NA ASSWGPDPDTQY
TRBJ1-6 TRBV7-8 TRBD1 ASSSGTGTGGTSPLH
TRBJ1-4 TRBV10-3 NA AISESWGDEKLF
TRBJ2-3 TRBV4-2 NA ASSQEAPSSLRLVTQY